These T cell receptor beta chains were read from a single sample in a study of beta chain features in type 1 diabetes. Assay used: immunoSEQ multiplex PCR; TCRdb lists only in-frame clones, some missing. The sample lists 120,000 to 150,000 clones; about 51% were seen once. The sequenced sample was Tregs from blood. These TCRs come from a man between 18 and 29 years old in good health. The CDR3 runs from the conserved cysteine through the conserved F or W. A D gene is named only where the DNA matches it firmly. Some rows mark clone size as missing; the rest say once, few, many or name a class of expanded clone.

V gene,D gene,CDR3 length,clone size,J gene,CDR3 protein,CDR3 DNA
TRBV30,-,12,-,TRBJ2-7,CAWSVLINEQYF,TGTGCCTGGAGTGTACTCATCAACGAGCAGTACTTC
TRBV29-1,-,18,few,TRBJ2-1,CSVEGGLARSLKYNEQFF,TGCAGCGTTGAAGGGGGCCTAGCGCGCAGCCTAAAGTACAATGAGCAGTTCTTC
TRBV5-1,TRBD2,15,-,TRBJ2-7,CASSLGLAGGYEQYF,TGCGCCAGCAGCTTGGGTCTAGCGGGGGGCTACGAGCAGTACTTC
TRBV6-6,-,13,few,TRBJ2-5,CASRRGAGETQYF,TGTGCCAGCAGACGGGGAGCGGGAGAGACCCAGTACTTC
TRBV28,-,17,-,TRBJ1-1,CASSRVGGAISRTEAFF,TGTGCCAGCAGTCGAGTAGGGGGGGCCATAAGCCGCACTGAAGCTTTCTTT
TRBV6-1,-,14,few,TRBJ2-7,CASGRARGRYEQYF,TGTGCCAGCGGTAGGGCCAGGGGCAGGTACGAGCAGTACTTC
TRBV7-2,TRBD2,15,-,TRBJ2-1,CASSSSGRIYNEQFF,TGTGCCAGCAGCTCTAGCGGGAGAATCTACAATGAGCAGTTCTTC
TRBV4-1,TRBD2,17,-,TRBJ2-3,CASSQSGLAGRTDTQYF,TGCGCCAGCAGCCAATCCGGACTAGCGGGGAGGACAGATACGCAGTATTTT
TRBV5-1,TRBD2,16,-,TRBJ2-1,CASSLIGGGPYNEQFF,TGCGCCAGCAGCTTAATAGGCGGGGGGCCGTACAATGAGCAGTTCTTC
TRBV19,-,14,few,TRBJ1-6,CASSRAGDNSPLHF,TGTGCCAGTAGTCGGGCAGGGGATAATTCACCCCTCCACTTT
TRBV28,-,15,-,TRBJ2-3,CASSPLDSYTDTQYF,TGTGCCAGCAGTCCTCTGGACAGTTACACAGATACGCAGTATTTT
TRBV15,TRBD1,15,-,TRBJ1-2,CATSRAQGAGYGYTF,TGTGCCACCAGCAGAGCCCAGGGGGCTGGCTATGGCTACACCTTC
TRBV14,TRBD1,13,few,TRBJ1-2,CASSGTGARGYTF,TGTGCCAGTTCCGGGACAGGGGCGCGCGGCTACACCTTC
TRBV7-6,-,15,-,TRBJ2-5,CASSLAGQGIGTQYF,TGTGCCAGCAGCTTAGCGGGTCAGGGTATCGGGACCCAGTACTTC
TRBV5-1,TRBD2,17,few,TRBJ2-1,CASSLEGISGIHNEQFF,TGCGCCAGCAGCTTGGAAGGTATTAGCGGGATACACAATGAGCAGTTCTTC
TRBV6-1,TRBD1,13,-,TRBJ1-2,CASSGDRGYGYTF,TGTGCCAGCAGTGGCGACAGGGGCTATGGCTACACCTTC
TRBV7-9,-,15,-,TRBJ2-7,CASSLPFDGGYEQYF,TGTGCCAGCAGCTTGCCCTTTGACGGGGGCTACGAGCAGTACTTC
TRBV7-2,-,13,few,TRBJ1-1,CASSLDRGTEAFF,TGTGCCAGCAGCCTCGACCGAGGGACTGAAGCTTTCTTT
TRBV4-3,-,13,-,TRBJ2-1,CASSQVAASPQFF,TGCGCCAGCAGCCAAGTCGCGGCTAGCCCCCAGTTCTTC
TRBV19,-,15,few,TRBJ1-1,CASSSSPRGSTEAFF,TGTGCCAGTAGTAGTTCCCCCCGGGGGTCAACTGAAGCTTTCTTT
TRBV10-3,TRBD1,12,once,TRBJ2-7,CAISDPMTGGHF,TGTGCCATCAGTGATCCAATGACAGGGGGCCACTTC
TRBV7-2,TRBD2,15,few,TRBJ2-2,CASSLALAGGGELFF,TGTGCCAGCAGCTTAGCCCTAGCGGGAGGGGGGGAGCTGTTTTTT
TRBV29-1,-,14,few,TRBJ2-7,CSVVPRDTFYEQYF,TGCAGCGTAGTCCCCCGGGACACCTTCTACGAGCAGTACTTC
TRBV6-4,TRBD1,14,-,TRBJ2-2,CASSDRQGAGELFF,TGTGCCAGCAGTGACCGACAGGGAGCCGGGGAGCTGTTTTTT
TRBV5-5,-,12,-,TRBJ2-1,CASSWGGHEQFF,TGTGCCAGCAGCTGGGGGGGCCATGAGCAGTTCTTC
TRBV27,-,18,-,TRBJ1-6,CASSLNFAESSYNSPLHF,TGTGCCAGCAGTTTAAATTTTGCGGAGAGCTCCTATAATTCACCCCTCCACTTT